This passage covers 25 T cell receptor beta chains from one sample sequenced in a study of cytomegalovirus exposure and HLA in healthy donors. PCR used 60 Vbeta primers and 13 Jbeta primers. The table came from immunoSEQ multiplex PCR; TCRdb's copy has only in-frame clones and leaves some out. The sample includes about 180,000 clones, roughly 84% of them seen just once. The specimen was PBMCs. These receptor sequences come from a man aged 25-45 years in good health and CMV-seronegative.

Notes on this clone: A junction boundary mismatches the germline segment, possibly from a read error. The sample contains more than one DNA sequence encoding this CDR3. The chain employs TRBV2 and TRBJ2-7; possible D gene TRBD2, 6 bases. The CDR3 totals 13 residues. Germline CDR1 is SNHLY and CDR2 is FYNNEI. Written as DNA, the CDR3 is TGTGCCAGCAGTGGAGGGACTTTACACGAGCAGTATTTC. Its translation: CASSGGTLHEQYF. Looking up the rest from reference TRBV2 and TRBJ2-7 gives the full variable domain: EPEVTQTPSHQVTQMGQEVILRCVPISNHLYFYWYRQILGQKVEFLVSFYNNEISEKSEIFDDQFSVERPDGSNFTLKIRSTKLEDSAMYFCASSGGTLHEQYFGPGTRLTVT.

In nucleotides, the CDR3 is TGTGCCAGCAATGGCGGGGGGTGGGAGACCCAGTACTTC. This gives the protein CASNGGGWETQYF. The V and J genes are TRBV28 and TRBJ2-5; TRBD2 agrees at 8 bases. This CDR3 has 13 amino acids. CDR1 MDHEN and CDR2 SYDVKM come from the germline V gene. V gave up 7 bases and J gave up 5 bases; unmatched junction bases: 6.

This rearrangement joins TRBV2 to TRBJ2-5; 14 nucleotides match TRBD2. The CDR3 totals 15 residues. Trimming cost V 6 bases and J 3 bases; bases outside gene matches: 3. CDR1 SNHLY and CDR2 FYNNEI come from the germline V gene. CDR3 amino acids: CASRKTSGGEETQYF. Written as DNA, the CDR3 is TGTGCCAGCAGGAAGACTAGCGGGGGGGAAGAGACCCAGTACTTC.

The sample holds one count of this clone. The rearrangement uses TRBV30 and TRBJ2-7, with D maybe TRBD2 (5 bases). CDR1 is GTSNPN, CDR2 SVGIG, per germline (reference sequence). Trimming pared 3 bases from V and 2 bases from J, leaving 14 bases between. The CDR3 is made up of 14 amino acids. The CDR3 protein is CAWSRGSPTYEQYF. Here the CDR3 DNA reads TGTGCCTGGAGCCGAGGGTCACCGACCTACGAGCAGTACTTC.

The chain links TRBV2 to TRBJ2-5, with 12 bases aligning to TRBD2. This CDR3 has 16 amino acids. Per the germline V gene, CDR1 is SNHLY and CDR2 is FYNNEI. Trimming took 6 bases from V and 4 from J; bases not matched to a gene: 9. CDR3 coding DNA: TGTGCCAGCAGGGAGACTAGCGGGAGCGCTCGAGAGACCCAGTACTTC. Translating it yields CASRETSGSARETQYF.

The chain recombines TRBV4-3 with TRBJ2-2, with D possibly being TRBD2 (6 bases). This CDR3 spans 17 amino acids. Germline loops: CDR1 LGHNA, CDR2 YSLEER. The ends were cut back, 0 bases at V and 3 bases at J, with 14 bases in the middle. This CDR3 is CASSQDRFSGYTGELFF. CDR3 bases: TGCGCCAGCAGCCAAGATCGGTTTAGCGGTTACACCGGGGAGCTGTTTTTT.

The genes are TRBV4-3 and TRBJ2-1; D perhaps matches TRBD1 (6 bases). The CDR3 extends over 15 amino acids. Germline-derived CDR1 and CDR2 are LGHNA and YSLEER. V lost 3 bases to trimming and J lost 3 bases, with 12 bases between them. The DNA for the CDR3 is TGCGCCAGCAGCCATGCTCAGGGGATCTACAATGAGCAGTTCTTC. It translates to CASSHAQGIYNEQFF.

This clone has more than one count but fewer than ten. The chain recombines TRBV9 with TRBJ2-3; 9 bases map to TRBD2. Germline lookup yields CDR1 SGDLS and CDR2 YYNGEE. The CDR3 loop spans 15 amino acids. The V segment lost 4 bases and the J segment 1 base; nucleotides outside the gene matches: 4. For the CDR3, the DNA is TGTGCCAGCAGCATTCAGCGGGGGGGCACAGATACGCAGTATTTT. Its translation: CASSIQRGGTDTQYF.

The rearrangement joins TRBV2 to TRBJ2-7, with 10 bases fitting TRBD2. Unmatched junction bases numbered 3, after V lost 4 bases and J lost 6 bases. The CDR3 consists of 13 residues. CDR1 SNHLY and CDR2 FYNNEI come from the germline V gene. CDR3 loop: CASSGLAGAEQYF. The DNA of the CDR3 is TGTGCCAGCAGTGGTCTAGCGGGAGCCGAGCAGTACTTC.

The CDR3 DNA reads TGCGCCAGCAGCTTAGAGGGAACCCCCTACGAGCAGTACTTC. Translated: CASSLEGTPYEQYF. The chain joins TRBV5-1 to TRBJ2-5, with D tentatively TRBD2 (5 bases). The end of the DNA aligns better with TRBJ2-7, so the J call may be wrong. The CDR3 totals 14 residues. Germline V gene data show CDR1 as SGHRS and CDR2 as YFSETQ.

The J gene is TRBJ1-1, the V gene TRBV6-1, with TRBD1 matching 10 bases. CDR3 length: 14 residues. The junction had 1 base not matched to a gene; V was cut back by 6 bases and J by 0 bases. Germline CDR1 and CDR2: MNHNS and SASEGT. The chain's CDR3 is CASRGTGVNTEAFF. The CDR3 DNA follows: TGTGCCAGCAGGGGGACAGGGGTGAACACTGAAGCTTTCTTT.

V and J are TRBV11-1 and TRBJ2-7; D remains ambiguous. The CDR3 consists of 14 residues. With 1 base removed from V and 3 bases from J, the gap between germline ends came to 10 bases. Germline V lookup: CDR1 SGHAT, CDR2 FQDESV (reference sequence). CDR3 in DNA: TGTGCCAGCAGCTTAGTCTTCCCCAGCTACGAGCAGTACTTC. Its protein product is CASSLVFPSYEQYF.

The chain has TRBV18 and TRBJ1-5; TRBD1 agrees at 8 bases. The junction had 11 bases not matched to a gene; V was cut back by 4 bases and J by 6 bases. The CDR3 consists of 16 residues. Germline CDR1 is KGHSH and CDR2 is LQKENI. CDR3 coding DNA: TGTGCCAGCTCACTTGGGACAGGAGGGGGTTCTCAGCCCCAGCATTTT. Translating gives CASSLGTGGGSQPQHF.

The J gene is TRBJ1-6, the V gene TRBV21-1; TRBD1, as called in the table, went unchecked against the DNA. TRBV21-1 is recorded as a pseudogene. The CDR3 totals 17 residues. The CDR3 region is CASKRTGGRSYNSPLHF. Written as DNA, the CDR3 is TGTGCCAGCAAGAGGACAGGGGGCCGCTCCTATAATTCACCCCTCCACTTT.

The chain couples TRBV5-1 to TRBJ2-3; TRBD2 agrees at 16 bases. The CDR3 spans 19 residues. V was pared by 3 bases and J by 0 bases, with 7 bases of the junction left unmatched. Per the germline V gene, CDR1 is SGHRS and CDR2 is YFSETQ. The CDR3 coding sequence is TGCGCCAGCAGCTGGGGACTAGCGGGAGGGGGAGCTAGCACAGATACGCAGTATTTT. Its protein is CASSWGLAGGGASTDTQYF.

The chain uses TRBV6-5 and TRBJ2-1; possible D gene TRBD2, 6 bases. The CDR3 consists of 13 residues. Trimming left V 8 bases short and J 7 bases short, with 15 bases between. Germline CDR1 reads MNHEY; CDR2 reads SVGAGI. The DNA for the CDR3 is TGTGCCAGCTCCGCCTCGGGGGTGAATGAGCAGTTCTTC. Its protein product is CASSASGVNEQFF.

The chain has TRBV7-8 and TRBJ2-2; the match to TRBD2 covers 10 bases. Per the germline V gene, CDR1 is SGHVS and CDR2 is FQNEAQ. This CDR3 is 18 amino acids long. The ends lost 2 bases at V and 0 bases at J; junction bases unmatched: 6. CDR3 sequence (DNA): TGTGCCAGCAGCTTAATTGCTAGCGGGGGAACGAACACCGGGGAGCTGTTTTTT. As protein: CASSLIASGGTNTGELFF.

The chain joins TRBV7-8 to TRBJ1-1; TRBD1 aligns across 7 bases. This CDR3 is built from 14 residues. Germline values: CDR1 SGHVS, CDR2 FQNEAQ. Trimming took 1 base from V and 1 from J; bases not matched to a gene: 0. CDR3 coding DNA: TGTGCCAGCAGCTTAGGACAGGGGAACACTGAAGCTTTCTTT. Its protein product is CASSLGQGNTEAFF.

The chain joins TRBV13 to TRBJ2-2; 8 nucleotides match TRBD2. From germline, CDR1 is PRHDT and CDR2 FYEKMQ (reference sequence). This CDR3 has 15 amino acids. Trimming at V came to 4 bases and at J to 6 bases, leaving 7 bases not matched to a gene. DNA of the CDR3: TGTGCCAGCAGCTCCCCGGGACTAGTCGCCGGGGAGCTGTTTTTT. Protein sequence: CASSSPGLVAGELFF.

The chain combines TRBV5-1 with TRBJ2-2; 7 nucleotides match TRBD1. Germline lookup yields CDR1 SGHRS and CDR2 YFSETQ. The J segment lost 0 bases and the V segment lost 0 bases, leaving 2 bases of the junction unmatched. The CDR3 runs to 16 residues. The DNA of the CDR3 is TGCGCCAGCAGCTTGGCCGGGACAGCGAACACCGGGGAGCTGTTTTTT. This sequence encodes CASSLAGTANTGELFF.

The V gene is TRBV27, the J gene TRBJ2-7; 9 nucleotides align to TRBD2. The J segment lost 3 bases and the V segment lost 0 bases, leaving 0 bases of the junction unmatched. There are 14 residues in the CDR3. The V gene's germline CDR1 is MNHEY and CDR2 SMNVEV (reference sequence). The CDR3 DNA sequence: TGTGCCAGCAGTTTATCTAGCGGGGGCTACGAGCAGTACTTC. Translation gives CASSLSSGGYEQYF.

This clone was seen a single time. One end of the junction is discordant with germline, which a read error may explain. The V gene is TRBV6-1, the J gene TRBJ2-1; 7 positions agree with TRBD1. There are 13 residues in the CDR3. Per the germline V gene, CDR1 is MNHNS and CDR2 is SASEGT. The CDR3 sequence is CASSEVRKGASLF. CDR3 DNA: TGTGCCAGCAGTGAAGTACGGAAGGGGGCGAGCCTCTTC.

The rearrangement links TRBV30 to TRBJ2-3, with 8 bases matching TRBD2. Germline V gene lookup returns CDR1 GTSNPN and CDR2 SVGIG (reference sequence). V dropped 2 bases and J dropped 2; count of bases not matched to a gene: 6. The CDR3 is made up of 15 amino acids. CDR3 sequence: CAWSPPGGATDTQYF. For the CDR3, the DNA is TGTGCCTGGAGTCCGCCGGGAGGGGCCACAGATACGCAGTATTTT.

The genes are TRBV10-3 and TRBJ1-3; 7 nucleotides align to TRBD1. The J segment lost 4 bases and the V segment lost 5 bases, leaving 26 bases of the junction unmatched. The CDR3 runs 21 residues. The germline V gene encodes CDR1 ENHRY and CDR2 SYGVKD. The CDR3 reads CAISPAAPVLPGTDRGNTIYF. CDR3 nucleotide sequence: TGTGCCATCAGTCCGGCGGCACCTGTCTTACCCGGGACAGACAGGGGAAACACCATATATTTT.

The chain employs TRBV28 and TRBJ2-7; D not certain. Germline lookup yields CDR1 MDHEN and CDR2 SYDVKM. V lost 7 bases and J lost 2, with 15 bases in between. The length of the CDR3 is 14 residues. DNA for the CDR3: TGTGCCAGCACCGTTGATGGAGAAGCCTACGAGCAGTACTTC. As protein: CASTVDGEAYEQYF.